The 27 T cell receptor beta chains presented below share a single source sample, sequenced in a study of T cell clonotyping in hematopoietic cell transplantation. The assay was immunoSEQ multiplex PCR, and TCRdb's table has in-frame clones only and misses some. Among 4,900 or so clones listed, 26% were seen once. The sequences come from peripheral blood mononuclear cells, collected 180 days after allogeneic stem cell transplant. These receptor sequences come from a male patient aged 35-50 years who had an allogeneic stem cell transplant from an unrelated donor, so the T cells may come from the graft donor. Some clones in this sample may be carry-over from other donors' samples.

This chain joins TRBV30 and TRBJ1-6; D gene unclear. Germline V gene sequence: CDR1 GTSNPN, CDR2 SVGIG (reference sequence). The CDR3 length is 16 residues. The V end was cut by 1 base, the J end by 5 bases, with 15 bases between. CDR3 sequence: CAWSAYPRGNNSPLHF. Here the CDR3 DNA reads TGTGCCTGGAGTGCTTACCCGCGGGGTAATAATTCACCCCTCCACTTT.

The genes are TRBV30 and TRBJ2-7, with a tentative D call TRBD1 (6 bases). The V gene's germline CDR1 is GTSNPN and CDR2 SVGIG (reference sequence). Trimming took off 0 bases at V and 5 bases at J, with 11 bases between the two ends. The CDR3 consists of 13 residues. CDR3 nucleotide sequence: TGTGCCTGGAGTGTACAGGGTATCCACGAGCAGTACTTC. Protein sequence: CAWSVQGIHEQYF.

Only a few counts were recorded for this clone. CDR3 nucleotides: TGTGCCAGCTCGCCGGGACAATCCGGTGAAGCTTTCTTT. Encoded protein: CASSPGQSGEAFF. The chain carries TRBV18 and TRBJ1-1; maybe TRBD1 (6 bases). Germline V gene data show CDR1 as KGHSH and CDR2 as LQKENI. V dropped 6 bases and J dropped 7 bases, with 15 bases sitting between them. The CDR3 length is 13 residues.

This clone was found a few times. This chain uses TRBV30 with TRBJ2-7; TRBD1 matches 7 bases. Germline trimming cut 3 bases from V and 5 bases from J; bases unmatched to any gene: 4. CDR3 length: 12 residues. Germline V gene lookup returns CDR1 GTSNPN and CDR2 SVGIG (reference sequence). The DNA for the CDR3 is TGTGCCTGGAGCCTAACAGGGGACGAGCAGTACTTC. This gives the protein CAWSLTGDEQYF.

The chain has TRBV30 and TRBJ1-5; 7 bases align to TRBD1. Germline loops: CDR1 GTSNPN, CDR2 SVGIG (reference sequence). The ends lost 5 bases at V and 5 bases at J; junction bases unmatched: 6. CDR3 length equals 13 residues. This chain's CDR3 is CAWGNRGDQPQHF. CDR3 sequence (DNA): TGTGCCTGGGGGAACAGGGGCGATCAGCCCCAGCATTTT.

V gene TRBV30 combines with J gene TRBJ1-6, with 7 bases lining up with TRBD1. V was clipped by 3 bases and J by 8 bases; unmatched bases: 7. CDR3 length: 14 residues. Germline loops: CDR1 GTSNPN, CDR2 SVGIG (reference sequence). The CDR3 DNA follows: TGTGCCTGGAGGGGGTACGGGACAGATTCACCCCTCCACTTT. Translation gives CAWRGYGTDSPLHF.

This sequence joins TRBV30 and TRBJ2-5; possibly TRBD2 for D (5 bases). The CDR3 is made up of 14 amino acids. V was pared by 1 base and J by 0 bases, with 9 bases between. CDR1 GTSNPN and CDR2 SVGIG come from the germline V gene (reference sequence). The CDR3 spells CAWSGDYHQETQYF. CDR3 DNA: TGTGCCTGGAGTGGCGACTACCACCAAGAGACCCAGTACTTC.

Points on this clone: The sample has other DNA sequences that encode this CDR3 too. This chain's CDR3 is CATSRGQGAREQYF. The CDR3 region has the DNA TGTGCCACCAGCAGAGGTCAGGGGGCTAGAGAGCAGTACTTC. The chain employs TRBV15 and TRBJ2-7; TRBD1 agrees at 8 bases. Trimming cost V 1 base and J 7 bases; bases outside gene matches: 6. The CDR3 length is 14 residues. The germline V gene encodes CDR1 LNHNV and CDR2 YYDKDF (reference sequence).

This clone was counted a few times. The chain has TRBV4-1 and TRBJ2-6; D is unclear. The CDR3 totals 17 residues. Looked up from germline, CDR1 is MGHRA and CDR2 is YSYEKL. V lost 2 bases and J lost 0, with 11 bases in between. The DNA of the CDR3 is TGCGCCAGCAGCCAATTGCCCGGCCCCTCTGGGGCCAACGTCCTGACTTTC. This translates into CASSQLPGPSGANVLTF.

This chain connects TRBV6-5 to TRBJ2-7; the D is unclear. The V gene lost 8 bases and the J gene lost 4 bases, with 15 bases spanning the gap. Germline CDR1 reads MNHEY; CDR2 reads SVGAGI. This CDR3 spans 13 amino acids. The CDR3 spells CASGSDPGYEQYF. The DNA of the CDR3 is TGTGCCAGCGGTTCGGACCCTGGATACGAGCAGTACTTC.

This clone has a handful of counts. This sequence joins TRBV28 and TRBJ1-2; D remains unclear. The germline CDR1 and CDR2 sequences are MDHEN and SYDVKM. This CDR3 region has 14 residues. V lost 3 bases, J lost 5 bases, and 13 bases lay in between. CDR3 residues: CASSLSAYGYGYTF. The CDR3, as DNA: TGTGCCAGCAGTTTGTCTGCCTATGGGTATGGCTACACCTTC.

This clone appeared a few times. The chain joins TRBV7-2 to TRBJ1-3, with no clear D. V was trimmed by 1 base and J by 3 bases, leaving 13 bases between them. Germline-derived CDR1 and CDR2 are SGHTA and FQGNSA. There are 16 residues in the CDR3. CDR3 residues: CASSLVSGVGGNTIYF. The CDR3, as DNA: TGTGCCAGCAGCTTAGTTTCCGGGGTCGGTGGAAACACCATATATTTT. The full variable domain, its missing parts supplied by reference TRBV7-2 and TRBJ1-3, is GAGVSQSPSNKVTEKGKDVELRCDPISGHTALYWYRQSLGQGLEFLIYFQGNSAPDKSGLPSDRFSAERTGGSVSTLTIQRTQQEDSAVYLCASSLVSGVGGNTIYFGEGSWLTVV.

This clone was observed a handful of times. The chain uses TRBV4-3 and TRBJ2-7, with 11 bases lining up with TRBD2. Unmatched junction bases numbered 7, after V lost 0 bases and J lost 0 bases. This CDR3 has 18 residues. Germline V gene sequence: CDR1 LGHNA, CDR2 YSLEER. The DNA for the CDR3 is TGCGCCAGCAGCCAAGATCTAGCGGGGGGCCTCCTCTCCTACGAGCAGTACTTC. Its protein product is CASSQDLAGGLLSYEQYF.

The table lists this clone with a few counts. CDR3 protein: CASSVSTVGRTEAFF. Written as DNA, the CDR3 is TGTGCCAGCAGCGTTTCTACGGTCGGACGAACTGAAGCTTTCTTT. The chain recombines TRBV2 with TRBJ1-1, with D uncertain. The CDR3 is made up of 15 amino acids. Germline V lookup: CDR1 SNHLY, CDR2 FYNNEI. The V and J ends lost 6 bases and 5 bases respectively, with 19 bases between them.

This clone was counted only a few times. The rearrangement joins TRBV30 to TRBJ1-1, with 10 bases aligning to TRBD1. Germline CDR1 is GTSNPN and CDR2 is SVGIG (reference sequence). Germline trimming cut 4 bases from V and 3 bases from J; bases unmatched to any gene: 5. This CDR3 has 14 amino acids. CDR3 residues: CAWIRTGGHTEAFF. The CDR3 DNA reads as TGTGCCTGGATAAGGACAGGGGGGCACACTGAAGCTTTCTTT.

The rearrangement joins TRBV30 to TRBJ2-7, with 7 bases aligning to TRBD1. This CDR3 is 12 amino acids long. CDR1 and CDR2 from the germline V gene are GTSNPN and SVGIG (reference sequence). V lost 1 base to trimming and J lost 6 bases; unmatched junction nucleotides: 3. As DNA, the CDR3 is TGTGCCTGGAGTGGAGGGGGCGGCGAGCAGTACTTC. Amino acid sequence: CAWSGGGGEQYF.

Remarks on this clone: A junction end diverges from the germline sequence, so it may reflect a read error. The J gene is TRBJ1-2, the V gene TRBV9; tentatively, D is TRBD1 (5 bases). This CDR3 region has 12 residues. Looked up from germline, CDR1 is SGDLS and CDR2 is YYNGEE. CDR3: CASSLRQRYPYF. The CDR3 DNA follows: TGTGCCAGCAGCCTCCGACAGCGGTACCCCTACTTC. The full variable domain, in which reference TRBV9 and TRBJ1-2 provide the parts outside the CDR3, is DSGVTQTPKHLITATGQRVTLRCSPRSGDLSVYWYQQSLDQGLQFLIQYYNGEERAKGNILERFSAQQFPDLHSELNLSSLELGDSALYFCASSLRQRYPYFGSGTRLTVV.

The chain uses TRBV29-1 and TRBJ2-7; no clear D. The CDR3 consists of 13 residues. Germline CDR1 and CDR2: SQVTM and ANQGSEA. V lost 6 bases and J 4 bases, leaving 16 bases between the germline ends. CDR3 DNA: TGCAGCGTCCGATCAGGCCTTACGTACGAGCAGTACTTC. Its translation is CSVRSGLTYEQYF.

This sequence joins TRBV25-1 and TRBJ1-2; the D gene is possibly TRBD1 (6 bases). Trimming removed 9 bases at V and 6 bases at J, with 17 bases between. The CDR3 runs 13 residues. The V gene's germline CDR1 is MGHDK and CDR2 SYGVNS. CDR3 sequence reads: CARPRRGTNGYTF. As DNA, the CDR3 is TGTGCCAGACCGCGGAGAGGGACAAATGGCTACACCTTC.

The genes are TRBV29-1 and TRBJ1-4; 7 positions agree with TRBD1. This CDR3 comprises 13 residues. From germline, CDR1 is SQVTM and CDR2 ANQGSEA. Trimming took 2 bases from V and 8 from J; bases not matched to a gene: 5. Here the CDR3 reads CSVEYRGQEKLFF. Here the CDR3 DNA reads TGCAGCGTTGAATACAGGGGACAGGAAAAACTGTTTTTT.

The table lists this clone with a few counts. The CDR3 DNA reads TGTGCCTGGAGTGAAGGAGGGGCCGTCTATGGCTACACCTTC. Translating it yields CAWSEGGAVYGYTF. This chain joins TRBV30 and TRBJ1-2; maybe TRBD1 (5 bases). The V end was cut by 1 base, the J end by 4 bases, with 13 bases between. The CDR3 length is 14 residues. CDR1 is GTSNPN and CDR2 is SVGIG in the germline V gene (reference sequence).

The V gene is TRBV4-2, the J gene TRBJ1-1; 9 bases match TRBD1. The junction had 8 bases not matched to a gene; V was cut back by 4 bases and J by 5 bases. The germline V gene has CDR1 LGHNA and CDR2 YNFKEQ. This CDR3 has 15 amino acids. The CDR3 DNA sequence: TGTGCCAGCAGCCCAGGGGACAGGGTCGTTACTGAAGCTTTCTTT. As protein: CASSPGDRVVTEAFF.

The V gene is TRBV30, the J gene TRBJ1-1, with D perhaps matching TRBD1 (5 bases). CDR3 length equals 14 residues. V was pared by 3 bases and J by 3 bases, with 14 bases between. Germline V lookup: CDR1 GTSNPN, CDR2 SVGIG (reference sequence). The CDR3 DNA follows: TGTGCCTGGAGGCTGTGGGGCGCGGACACTGAAGCTTTCTTT. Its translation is CAWRLWGADTEAFF.

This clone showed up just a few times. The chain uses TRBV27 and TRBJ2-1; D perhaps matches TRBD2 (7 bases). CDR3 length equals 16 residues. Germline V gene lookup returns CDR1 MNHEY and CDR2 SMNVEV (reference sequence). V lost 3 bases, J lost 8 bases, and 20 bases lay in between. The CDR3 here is CASSFRRGQIVDEQFF. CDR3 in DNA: TGTGCCAGCAGTTTTCGGCGGGGGCAAATAGTCGATGAGCAGTTCTTC.

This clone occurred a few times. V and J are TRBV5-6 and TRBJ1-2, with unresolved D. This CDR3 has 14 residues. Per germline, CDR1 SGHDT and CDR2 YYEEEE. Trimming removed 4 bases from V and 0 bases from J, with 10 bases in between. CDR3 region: CASSLAVANYGYTF. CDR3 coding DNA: TGTGCCAGCAGCCTGGCGGTAGCTAACTATGGCTACACCTTC.

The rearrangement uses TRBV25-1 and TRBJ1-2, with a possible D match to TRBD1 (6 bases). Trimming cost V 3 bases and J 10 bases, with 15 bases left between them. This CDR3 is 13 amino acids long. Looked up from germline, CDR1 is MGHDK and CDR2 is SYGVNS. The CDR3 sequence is CASSDGGRGPYTF. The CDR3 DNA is TGTGCCAGCAGTGATGGGGGGCGGGGGCCCTACACCTTC.

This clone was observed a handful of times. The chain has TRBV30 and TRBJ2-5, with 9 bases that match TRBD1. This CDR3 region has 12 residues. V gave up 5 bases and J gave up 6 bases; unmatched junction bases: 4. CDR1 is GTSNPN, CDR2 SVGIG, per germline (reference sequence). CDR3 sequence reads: CAWETGGQTQYF. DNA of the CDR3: TGTGCCTGGGAAACAGGGGGCCAGACCCAGTACTTC.